This T cell receptor beta chain was sequenced for a study of T cells expressing NK-cell markers. The CDR3 runs 15 residues. TCRdb re-called the 5' RACE reads and gives one entry per CDR3 protein, without DNA. The sample totals some 150,000 distinct CDR3 sequences. V is TRBV12-3 or TRBV12-4 and J is TRBJ2-1; the TRBD2 assignment by TCRdb is unverifiable without DNA. What was sequenced was blood T cells: a sorted CD56 or NKG2C T cell subset, CD4+ or CD8+ T cells, or bulk PBMC T cells (not recorded which). The TCR originated in a man between 18 and 35 years old in good health. The CDR3 protein is CASTKAGGPMNEQFF.